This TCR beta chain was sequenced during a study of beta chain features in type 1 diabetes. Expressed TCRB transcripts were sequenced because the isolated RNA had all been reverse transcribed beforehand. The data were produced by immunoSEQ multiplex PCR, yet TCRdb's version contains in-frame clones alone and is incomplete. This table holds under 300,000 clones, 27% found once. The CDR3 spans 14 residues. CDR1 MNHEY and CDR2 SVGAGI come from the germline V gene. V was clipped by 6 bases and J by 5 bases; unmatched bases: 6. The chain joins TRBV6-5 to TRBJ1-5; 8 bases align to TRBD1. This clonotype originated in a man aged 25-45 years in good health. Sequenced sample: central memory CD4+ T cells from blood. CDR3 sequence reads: CASSPGGQHQPQHF. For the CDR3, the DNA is TGTGCCAGCAGCCCAGGGGGCCAGCATCAGCCCCAGCATTTT.